Given below is one T cell receptor beta chain in context. Its antigen is currently unknown. The data are from a study of T cells in Graves' hyperthyroidism and ophthalmopathy. Amplification yielded TCR beta CDR3 regions, with RNA transcripts as the source. The primer set for the first-round RT-PCR of the TCR CDR3 was HTBI. TCRdb reanalysed the multiplex PCR reads using MiXCR and keeps one entry per CDR3 protein. The table has 250,000 to 300,000 distinct CDR3 sequences, around a fifth seen once. Each ophthalmopathy patient scored at least 3 on the Clinical Activity Score and at least 4 on NOSPECS grade, with duration under 3 months. A roughly 10 ml volume of fresh peripheral blood provided the PBMCs. V lost 2 bases and J 6 bases, leaving 9 bases between the germline ends. The germline gives CDR1 LNHDA, CDR2 SQIVND (reference sequence). The CDR3 is 13 amino acids. Study-wide findings and caveats: Blood also showed most of the thyroid clonotypes that were expanded above 0.001.

This TCR was recovered from a man between 45 and 60 years old with Graves' ophthalmopathy. This chain joins TRBV19 and TRBJ2-3, with D unclear. The sequenced sample was blood. Here the CDR3 reads CASSIRAVDTQYF. The CDR3 nucleotides are TGTGCCAGTAGTATAAGGGCGGTCGATACGCAGTATTTT.